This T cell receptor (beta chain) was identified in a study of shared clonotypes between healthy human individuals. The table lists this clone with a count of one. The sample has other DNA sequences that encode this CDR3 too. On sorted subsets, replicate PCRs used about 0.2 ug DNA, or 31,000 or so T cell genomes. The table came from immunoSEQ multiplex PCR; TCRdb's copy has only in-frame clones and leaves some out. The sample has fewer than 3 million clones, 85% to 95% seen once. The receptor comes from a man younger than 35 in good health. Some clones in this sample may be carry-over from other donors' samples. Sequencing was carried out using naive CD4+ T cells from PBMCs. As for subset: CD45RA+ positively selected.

CDR3 sequence: CASGRDSYEQYF. The CDR3 nucleotides read TGTGCTAGTGGTAGGGACAGTTACGAGCAGTACTTC. This rearrangement joins TRBV12-5 to TRBJ2-7; the match to TRBD1 covers 7 bases. The V segment lost 5 bases and the J segment 4 bases; nucleotides outside the gene matches: 2. The CDR3 totals 12 residues. Germline values: CDR1 LGHNT, CDR2 FRNRAP.